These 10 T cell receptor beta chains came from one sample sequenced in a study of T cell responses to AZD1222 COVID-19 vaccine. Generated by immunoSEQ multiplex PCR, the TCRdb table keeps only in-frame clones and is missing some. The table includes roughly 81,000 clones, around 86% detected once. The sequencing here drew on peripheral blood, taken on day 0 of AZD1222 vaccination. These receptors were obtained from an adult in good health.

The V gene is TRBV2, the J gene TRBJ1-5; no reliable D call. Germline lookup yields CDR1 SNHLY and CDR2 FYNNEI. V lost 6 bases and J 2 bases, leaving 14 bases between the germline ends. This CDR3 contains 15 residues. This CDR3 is CASRDLTGGNQPQHF. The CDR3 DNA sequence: TGTGCCAGCAGGGACCTGACTGGGGGCAATCAGCCCCAGCATTTT.

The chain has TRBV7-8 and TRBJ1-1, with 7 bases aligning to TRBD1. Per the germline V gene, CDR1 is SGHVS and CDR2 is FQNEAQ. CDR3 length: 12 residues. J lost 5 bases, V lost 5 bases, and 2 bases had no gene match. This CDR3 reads CASSPTGTEAFF. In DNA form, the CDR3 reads TGTGCCAGCAGCCCGACAGGGACTGAAGCTTTCTTT.

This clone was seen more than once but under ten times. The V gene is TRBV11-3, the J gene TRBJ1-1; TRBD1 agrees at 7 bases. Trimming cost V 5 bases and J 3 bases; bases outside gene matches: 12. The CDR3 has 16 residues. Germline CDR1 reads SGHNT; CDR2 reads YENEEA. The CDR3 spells CASSPLTTGWDTEAFF. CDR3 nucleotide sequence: TGTGCCAGCAGCCCCCTGACGACAGGGTGGGACACTGAAGCTTTCTTT.

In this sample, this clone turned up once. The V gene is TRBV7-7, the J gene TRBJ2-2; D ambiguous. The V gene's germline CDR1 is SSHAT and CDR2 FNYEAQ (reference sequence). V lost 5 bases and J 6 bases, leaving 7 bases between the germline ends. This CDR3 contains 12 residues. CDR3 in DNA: TGTGCCAGCAGCCAAGCTTCCGGGGAGCTGTTTTTT. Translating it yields CASSQASGELFF. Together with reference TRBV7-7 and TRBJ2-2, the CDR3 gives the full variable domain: GAGVSQSPRYKVTKRGQDVTLRCDPISSHATLYWYQQALGQGPEFLTYFNYEAQPDKSGLPSDRFSAERPEGSISTLTIQRTEQRDSAMYRCASSQASGELFFGEGSRLTVL.

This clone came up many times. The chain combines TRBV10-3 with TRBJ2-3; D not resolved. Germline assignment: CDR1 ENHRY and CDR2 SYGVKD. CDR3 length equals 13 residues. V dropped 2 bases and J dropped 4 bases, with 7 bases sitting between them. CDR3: CAISEVSADTQYF. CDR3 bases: TGTGCCATCAGTGAGGTATCGGCAGATACGCAGTATTTT.

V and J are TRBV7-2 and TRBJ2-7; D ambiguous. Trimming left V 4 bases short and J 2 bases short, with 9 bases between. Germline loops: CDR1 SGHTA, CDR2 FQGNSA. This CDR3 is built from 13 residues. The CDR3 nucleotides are TGTGCCAGCAGCTCCCGACAAACCTACGAGCAGTACTTC. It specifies CASSSRQTYEQYF.

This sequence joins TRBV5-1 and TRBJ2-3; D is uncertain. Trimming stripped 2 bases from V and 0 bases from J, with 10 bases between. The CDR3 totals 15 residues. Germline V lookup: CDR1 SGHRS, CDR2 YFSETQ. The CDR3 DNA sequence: TGCGCCAGCAGCTTCGCCCAGTCTAGCACAGATACGCAGTATTTT. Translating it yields CASSFAQSSTDTQYF.

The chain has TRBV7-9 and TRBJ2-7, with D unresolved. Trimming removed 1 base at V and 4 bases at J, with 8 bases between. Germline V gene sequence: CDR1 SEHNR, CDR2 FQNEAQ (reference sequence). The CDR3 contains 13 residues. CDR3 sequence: CASSLGVWYEQYF. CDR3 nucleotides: TGTGCCAGCAGCTTAGGGGTTTGGTACGAGCAGTACTTC. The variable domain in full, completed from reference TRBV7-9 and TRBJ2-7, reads DTGVSQNPRHKITKRGQNVTFRCDPISEHNRLYWYRQTLGQGPEFLTYFQNEAQLEKSRLLSDRFSAERPKGSFSTLEIQRTEQGDSAMYLCASSLGVWYEQYFGPGTRLTVT.

CDR3 region: CASTPLGASGGNEQFF. The CDR3 DNA follows: TGTGCCAGCACCCCCCTCGGGGCTAGCGGGGGGAATGAGCAGTTCTTC. The genes are TRBV28 and TRBJ2-1; TRBD2 matches 11 bases. Looked up from germline, CDR1 is MDHEN and CDR2 is SYDVKM. J was trimmed by 7 bases and V by 7 bases; bases with no gene match: 12. The CDR3 runs 16 residues.

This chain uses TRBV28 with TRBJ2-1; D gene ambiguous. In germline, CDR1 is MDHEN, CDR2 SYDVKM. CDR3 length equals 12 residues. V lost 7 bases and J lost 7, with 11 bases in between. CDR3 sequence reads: CASNRERNEQFF. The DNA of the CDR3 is TGTGCCAGCAACCGAGAAAGGAATGAGCAGTTCTTC. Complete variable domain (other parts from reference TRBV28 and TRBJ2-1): DVKVTQSSRYLVKRTGEKVFLECVQDMDHENMFWYRQDPGLGLRLIYFSYDVKMKEKGDIPEGYSVSREKKERFSLILESASTNQTSMYLCASNRERNEQFFGPGTRLTVL.